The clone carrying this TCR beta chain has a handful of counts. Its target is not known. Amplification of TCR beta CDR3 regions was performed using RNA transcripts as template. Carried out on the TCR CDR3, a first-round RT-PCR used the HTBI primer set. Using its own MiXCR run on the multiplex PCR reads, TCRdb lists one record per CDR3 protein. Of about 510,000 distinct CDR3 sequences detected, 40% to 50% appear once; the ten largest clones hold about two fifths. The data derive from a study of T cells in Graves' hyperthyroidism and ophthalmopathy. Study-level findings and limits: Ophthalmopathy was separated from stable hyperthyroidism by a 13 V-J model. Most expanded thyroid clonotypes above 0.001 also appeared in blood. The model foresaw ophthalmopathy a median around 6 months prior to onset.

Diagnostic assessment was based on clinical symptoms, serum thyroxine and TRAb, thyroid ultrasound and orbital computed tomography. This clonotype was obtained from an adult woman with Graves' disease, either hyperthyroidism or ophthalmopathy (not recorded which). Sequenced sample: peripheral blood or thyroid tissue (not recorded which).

Here the CDR3 reads CASRGQNNSPLHF. The CDR3 bases are TGTGCCAGCCGGGGGCAAAATAATTCACCCCTCCACTTT. The rearrangement links TRBV2 to TRBJ1-6; TRBD1 might be the D (6 bases). Germline CDR1 SNHLY, CDR2 FYNNEI. Trimming stripped 8 bases from V and 5 bases from J, with 10 bases between. The CDR3 totals 13 residues.